This T cell receptor (beta chain) comes out of a study of response to subunit inactivated influenza vaccine. Trimming took 3 bases from V and 6 from J, leaving 16 bases between them. Germline CDR1 SGDLS, CDR2 YYNGEE. The CDR3 covers 15 residues. General study points: The authors suggested that few new T cells are recruited per seasonal influenza vaccination.

As concerns this clonotype: The antigen is undetermined.

TCRdb re-called the RT-PCR reads with MiXCR, one entry per CDR3 protein. The profile covers approximately 160,000 distinct CDR3 sequences, with 9.5% to 12% appearing a single time and roughly a third taken by the ten largest. Source: CD8+ T cells sorted from PBMCs, taken around 2 years after vaccination. The source of this sequence is a man aged 45 to 75 who received an inactivated influenza vaccine. The chain joins TRBV9 to TRBJ2-1; D uncertain. CDR3 DNA sequence: TGTGCCAGCAGCGCCCCCTCGTTCGGACCCAATGAGCAGTTCTTC. Translation: CASSAPSFGPNEQFF. Full variable domain (remainder filled in from reference TRBV9 and TRBJ2-1): DSGVTQTPKHLITATGQRVTLRCSPRSGDLSVYWYQQSLDQGLQFLIQYYNGEERAKGNILERFSAQQFPDLHSELNLSSLELGDSALYFCASSAPSFGPNEQFFGPGTRLTVL.